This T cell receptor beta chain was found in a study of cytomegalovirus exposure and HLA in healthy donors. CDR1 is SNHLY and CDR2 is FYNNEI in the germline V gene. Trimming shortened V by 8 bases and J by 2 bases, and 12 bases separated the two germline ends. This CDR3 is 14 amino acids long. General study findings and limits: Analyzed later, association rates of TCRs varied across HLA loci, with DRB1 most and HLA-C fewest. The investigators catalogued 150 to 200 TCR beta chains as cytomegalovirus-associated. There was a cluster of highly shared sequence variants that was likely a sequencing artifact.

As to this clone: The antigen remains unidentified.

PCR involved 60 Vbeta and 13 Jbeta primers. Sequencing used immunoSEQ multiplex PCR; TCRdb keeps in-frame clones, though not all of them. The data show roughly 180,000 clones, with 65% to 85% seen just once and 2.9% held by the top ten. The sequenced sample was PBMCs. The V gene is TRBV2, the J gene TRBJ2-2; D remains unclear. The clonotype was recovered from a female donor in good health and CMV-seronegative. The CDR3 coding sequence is TGTGCCAGCTACCTAGAGAAAAACACCGGGGAGCTGTTTTTT. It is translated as CASYLEKNTGELFF.